What follows is one T cell receptor (beta chain) and its context. The clone's antigen remains unknown. Base-call qualities are not available, and no considerably larger clone is one nucleotide away. Trimming removed 7 bases from V and 5 bases from J, leaving 15 bases between the germline ends. CDR1 and CDR2, per the germline V gene, are LGHNT and FRNRAP. Measured from the cysteine to the phenylalanine, the CDR3 is 14 residues long. Only the CDR3 region is kept as DNA, spanning 42 bases read in frame from base 1. The trial excluded patients who had a history of autoimmune disease or were on systemic immunosuppression. Peripheral blood for TCR sequencing was collected from all dose cohorts at baseline, on cycle 4 day 1, and on cycle 7 day 1. Samples were obtained from an open-label, multicenter, first-in-human phase I dose-escalation trial of ivuxolimab. Adults with locally advanced or metastatic melanoma, renal cell carcinoma, hepatocellular carcinoma or head and neck squamous cell carcinoma were enrolled in the trial. Before TCR sequencing, CD4+ and CD8+ T cells were separately sorted from peripheral blood.

Genomic DNA was extracted from sorted cells for sequencing of the TCRbeta CDR3 region. The immunoSEQ Assay was used for sequencing of TCRbeta CDR3 regions. Held by TCRdb, this immuneACCESS table contains in-frame sequences only and omits some clones. Under half of the omission traces to an unresolved V gene where checked; the cause of the rest is unknown. The sample data list about 100,000 clones, and 89% of these were observed just once. Around 0.16% of the sample is held by the ten biggest clonotypes. The data stem from a study of OX40 agonist ivuxolimab in advanced cancers. Broadly, across the study: Ivuxolimab was a fully human IgG2 agonistic monoclonal antibody targeting the costimulatory receptor OX40 (CD134). Intravenous ivuxolimab was administered to patients every 2 weeks at six dose levels: 0.01, 0.1, 0.3, 1.5, 3 and 10 mg/kg. Of the roughly 54 dose-escalation patients, hepatocellular carcinoma was present in approximately 20, melanoma in about 15, renal cell carcinoma in 9 and head and neck cancer in 9. In the dose-escalation cohort, nearly 85% of patients were male, and the mean age was 60 years with a range of roughly 20 to 80. Patients were allowed to have had prior anti-PD-1, anti-PD-L1 or anti-CTLA-4 therapy, and around 37% of the dose-escalation patients had previously received checkpoint inhibitors. Partial responses were achieved by three dose-escalation patients, of whom one had hepatocellular carcinoma and two had cutaneous melanoma. Peripheral TCRbeta sequencing aimed to test whether ivuxolimab altered TCR sequence diversity and caused clonal T-cell expansion. The paper describes the monotherapy dose-escalation part (N ≈ 52 patients) of the phase I trial of ivuxolimab.

Points the paper makes about the study in general: Low levels of normalized T-cell clonal expansion were also seen in some nonresponding patients. The antigen specificity of the clonally expanded peripheral T cells was not determined. After ivuxolimab, expanded clones were on average more numerous among CD8+ T cells than among CD4+ T cells. At doses of 0.1 to 3.0 mg/kg, clonal expansion of both CD4+ and CD8+ T cells in blood was seen between baseline and week 6. In the 0.1-3.0 mg/kg groups, partial responders had among the lowest normalized peripheral clonal expansion, particularly in CD8+ T cells.

This specimen consisted of CD4+ or CD8+ T cells sorted from blood, obtained in a trial of the OX40 agonist ivuxolimab. The receptor was derived from an adult with an advanced solid tumor such as melanoma, head and neck, liver or kidney cancer. Here the chain combines TRBV12-5 and TRBJ2-1, and possibly TRBD2, on 6 matching bases. The bases are TGTGCTAGTGCCCGGGACTTGCAAAACAATGAGCAGTTCTTC. Its coded protein is CASARDLQNNEQFF.